This T cell receptor beta chain was obtained from a study of blood T cell repertoires in COVID-19. This clone has a single count. The table came from immunoSEQ multiplex PCR; TCRdb's copy has only in-frame clones and leaves some out. Among some 150,000 clones, over 80% were seen once, and the ten largest hold about 3%. Sequencing input: peripheral blood. This clonotype was obtained from a woman aged 40-49 years with active or convalescent COVID-19.

The CDR3 region is CASSTPAPGGDQPQHF. The CDR3 nucleotides are TGTGCCAGCAGCACGCCAGCCCCAGGGGGCGATCAGCCCCAGCATTTT. This chain connects TRBV28 to TRBJ1-5; 8 nucleotides align to TRBD1. The J segment lost 5 bases and the V segment lost 6 bases, leaving 12 bases of the junction unmatched. Germline V gives CDR1 MDHEN, CDR2 SYDVKM. The CDR3 is 16 amino acids.